The clone carrying this T cell receptor beta chain was picked up many times. The antigen is unknown. These data belong to a study of prognosis after radiotherapy for stage I lung cancer. Study-wide context: There were 13 to 15 patients with newly diagnosed primary stage I lung tumors and several patients with oligometastatic NSCLC after surgical resection of the primary tumor. Patients with tumors diagnosed as squamous cell carcinoma numbered 6 or 7, and those with adenocarcinoma about 13.

Two-round multiplex PCR on genomic DNA was the method by which TCR beta CDR3 was amplified. Primers targeting each individual TRBV and TRBJ gene were applied in first-round PCR. MiXCR was run by TCRdb on the multiplex PCR reads, yielding one entry per CDR3 protein. The sample yields more than 30,000 distinct CDR3 sequences, 25% to 40% seen once. Study-wide points: Reportedly, TRBV and TRBJ gene usage differed by presence of metastases in patients.

CDR3 length equals 17 residues. From germline, CDR1 is LGHNA and CDR2 YNFKEQ. V was pared by 3 bases and J by 0 bases, with 4 bases of the junction left unmatched. The genes are TRBV4-2 and TRBJ1-4; 10 nucleotides agree with TRBD1. The sample here was PBMCs, taken before or after stereotactic body radiation therapy (not recorded which). The clonotype originates from a donor aged 50 or older with non-small cell lung cancer. The CDR3 is CASSHRGQGATNEKLFF. Here the CDR3 DNA reads TGTGCCAGCAGCCACCGAGGACAGGGGGCAACTAATGAAAAACTGTTTTTT.